The clone carrying this T cell receptor beta chain was picked up a small number of times. This entry comes from a study of shared clonotypes between healthy human individuals. Study at large: Participating donors consisted of a couple of women and a few men aged 18 to 49.

The repertoire was sequenced with immunoSEQ multiplex PCR; TCRdb's copy has only in-frame clones and lacks some. The repertoire includes more than 400,000 clones, almost 97% of them detected once, and about 0.064% sits in the top ten. CDR1 is SGHAT, CDR2 FQNNGV, per germline. The CDR3 sequence is 13 residues long. V lost 5 bases, J lost 5 bases, and 9 bases lay in between. The sample consisted of naive CD4+ T cells sorted from blood. Subset denoted: CD45RA+ positively selected. This clonotype originated in a woman aged 30 to 39 in good health. The chain links TRBV11-2 to TRBJ2-2; D is uncertain. The CDR3 reads CASSPTTTGELFF. CDR3 nucleotides: TGTGCCAGCAGCCCAACCACGACCGGGGAGCTGTTTTTT.